This T cell receptor beta chain was identified in a study of cytomegalovirus exposure and HLA in healthy donors. Both 60 Vbeta primers and 13 Jbeta primers went into the PCR. Only in-frame clones appear in the TCRdb table, and some are missing; sequencing was by immunoSEQ multiplex PCR. The sample consists of roughly 130,000 clones, 8% to 9.5% of them appearing once. V was shortened by 0 bases and J by 4 bases, with 10 bases between the two germline ends. Germline V gives CDR1 SGDLS, CDR2 YYNGEE. The CDR3 length is 14 residues. Sequencing input: PBMCs. This sequence originates from a middle-aged man in good health and CMV-seronegative. The gene calls are TRBV9 and TRBJ2-5, with D unresolved. The CDR3 spells CASSVGPLGETQYF. CDR3 nucleotides: TGTGCCAGCAGCGTAGGCCCGCTCGGAGAGACCCAGTACTTC. The full variable domain, completed using reference TRBV9 and TRBJ2-5, is DSGVTQTPKHLITATGQRVTLRCSPRSGDLSVYWYQQSLDQGLQFLIQYYNGEERAKGNILERFSAQQFPDLHSELNLSSLELGDSALYFCASSVGPLGETQYFGPGTRLLVL.